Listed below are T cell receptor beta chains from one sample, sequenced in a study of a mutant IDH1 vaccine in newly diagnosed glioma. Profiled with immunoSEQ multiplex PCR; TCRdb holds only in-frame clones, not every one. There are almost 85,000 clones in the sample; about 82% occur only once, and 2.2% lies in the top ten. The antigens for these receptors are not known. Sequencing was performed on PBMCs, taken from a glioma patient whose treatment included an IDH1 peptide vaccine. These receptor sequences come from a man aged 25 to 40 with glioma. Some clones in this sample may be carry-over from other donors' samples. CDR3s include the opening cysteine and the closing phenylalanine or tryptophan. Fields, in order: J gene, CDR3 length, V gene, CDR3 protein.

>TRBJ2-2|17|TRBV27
CASSIGLAELQTGELFF
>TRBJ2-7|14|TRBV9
CASSRTSESYEQYF
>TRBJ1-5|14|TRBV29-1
CSVVEGSNNQPQHF
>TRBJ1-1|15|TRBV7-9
CASSLGQGVNTEAFF
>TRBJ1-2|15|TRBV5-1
CASSTAGQGSYGYTF
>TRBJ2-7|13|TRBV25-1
CASSWTGGGEQYF
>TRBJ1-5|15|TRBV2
CASSEALTGMKPQHF
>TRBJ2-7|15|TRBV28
CASSPKGGRDYEQYF
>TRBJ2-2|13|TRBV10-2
CASKAVNTGELFF
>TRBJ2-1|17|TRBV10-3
CAISGPPGAGGPNEQFF
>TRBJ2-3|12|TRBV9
CASSVGVGTQYF
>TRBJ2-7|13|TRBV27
CASSWGQSYEQYF
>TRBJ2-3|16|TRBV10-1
CASSTPGQGSTDTQYF
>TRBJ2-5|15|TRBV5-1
CASGPGLADQETQYF
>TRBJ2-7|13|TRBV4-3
CASSQERTYEQYF
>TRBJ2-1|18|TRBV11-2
CASSLDRPGGRIYNEQFF
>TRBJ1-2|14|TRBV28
CASNLLTGVYGYTF
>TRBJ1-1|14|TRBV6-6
CASSSTTMNTEAFF
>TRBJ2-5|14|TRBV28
CASISGQGGETQYF
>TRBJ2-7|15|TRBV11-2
CASSLEVNTGGEQYF
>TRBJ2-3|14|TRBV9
CASSWTSGTDTQYF
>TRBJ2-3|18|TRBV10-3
CAISGTSGGLVGTDTQYF
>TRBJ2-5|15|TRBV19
CASMGSGGLQETQYF
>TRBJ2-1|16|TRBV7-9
CASSGRLAVSYNEQFF
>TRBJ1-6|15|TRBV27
CASSFISFYNSPLHF